Reported below is one TCR beta chain. This clone has only a few counts. Its binding antigen is unknown. No base qualities exist here, and no much larger clone lies one base off it. The treatment or condition label here, explained by the study, means: 19 received Ad26.COV2.S at low or high dose, single or two shots; about 5 received placebo; per-sample allocation not given. For vaccine and placebo recipients, the sequenced repertoires came from samples collected on day 63 after the first injection. In Cohort 1b, 25 to 30 adults aged 18-55 years were enrolled at a single site in Boston, USA, between 29 July and 7 August 2020. Ad26.COV2.S was a replication-incompetent adenovirus type 26 vector that expressed a prefusion-stabilized SARS-CoV-2 spike protein derived from the original Wuhan strain. The sample comes from a study of Ad26.COV2.S vaccination and SARS-CoV-2 variants (dated by TCRdb to 2020 to 2023). With regard to the full study: Vaccine-arm donors were drawn from COV1001, a multicentre, randomized, double-blind, placebo-controlled phase I-IIa trial of Ad26.COV2.S in healthy adults. Ad26.COV2.S was administered intramuscularly at a dose of 5x10^10 or 1x10^11 viral particles, either as one shot or as two shots given 56 days apart. Participants in the trial were split at random into five groups of five each, receiving low-dose or high-dose Ad26.COV2.S once or twice, or else placebo on both occasions. Investigators did not know the trial group allocation while performing experiments and assessing outcomes. The TCR-sequenced set comprised around 30 samples: around 20 Ad26.COV2.S vaccine recipients, 5 placebo recipients and 8 SARS-CoV-2 convalescent individuals. TCRbeta repertoire sequencing was used to assess the specificity and breadth of SARS-CoV-2-reactive T cell receptors after Ad26.COV2.S vaccination.

Results the study describes overall, beyond this receptor: Substantial breadth of spike-specific CD8+ and CD4+ T cell responses was reported after vaccination. It was noted by the authors that total T cell responses may have been underestimated by the TCR breadth and depth analyses. The study was not powered to compare responses between vaccine doses or regimens. Ad26.COV2.S recipients had higher spike-specific TCR breadth than placebo recipients (P = 0.0014). Non-spike TCR breadth was comparable between vaccine and placebo recipients, consistent with the vaccine containing only spike.

The immunoSEQ Assay was used to sequence TCRbeta CDR3 regions. After extraction, genomic DNA underwent amplification by bias-controlled multiplex PCR, followed by high-throughput sequencing. As for how the authors treated the data: To quantify the absolute abundance of every unique TCRbeta CDR3 region, sequences were collapsed and filtered. T cell fraction was estimated by normalizing TCRbeta template counts to usable DNA, with usable DNA measured through amplification of reference genes found in all nucleated cells. Repertoire TCRs were annotated as SARS-CoV-2-specific by exact matching of V gene, CDR3 amino acid sequence and J gene to a known reactive TCR set. The reference SARS-CoV-2 TCR set came from MIRA and was filtered for enrichment in COVID-19-positive ImmuneCODE repertoires, removing public or cross-reactive TCRs. Based on the MIRA antigens, annotated TCRs were further analysed at the level of specific ORF or position within ORF. Breadth was defined as annotated unique rearrangements over total unique productive rearrangements; depth was the summed frequency of those rearrangements. TCR breadth was compared between groups using two-sided Wilcoxon rank-sum tests. The table was pulled from immuneACCESS by TCRdb, which kept in-frame rearrangements only. Such tables lose some clones; where checked, under half of the loss comes from unresolved V genes, and the rest has no known cause. That table furnishes V, J and clone size, whereas the DNA furnished D and trimming. For this sample the table gives hundreds of thousands of clones, of which about 89% were detected only once. The ten largest clones take up 5% of the sample.

The CDR3 contains 17 residues, cysteine and phenylalanine counted. CDR3 DNA only is kept here, 51 bases in frame from base 1. V loses 2 bases of germline sequence and J loses 3 bases, and the interval between the two ends is 20 bases. CDR1 SGHNT and CDR2 YYREEE were looked up in the germline V gene (reference sequence). The sequencing used peripheral blood, collected in a trial of Ad26.COV2.S vaccine versus placebo. The chain employs TRBV5-4 and TRBJ1-2; the best D guess is TRBD1, with 6 bases matching. The receptor's source is a person between 18 and 60 years old who received the Ad26.COV2.S COVID-19 vaccine or a placebo. The CDR3 protein: CASSFGQYRVEDYGYTF. The DNA reads as follows: TGTGCCAGCAGCTTTGGGCAATACAGGGTCGAAGACTATGGCTACACCTTC.